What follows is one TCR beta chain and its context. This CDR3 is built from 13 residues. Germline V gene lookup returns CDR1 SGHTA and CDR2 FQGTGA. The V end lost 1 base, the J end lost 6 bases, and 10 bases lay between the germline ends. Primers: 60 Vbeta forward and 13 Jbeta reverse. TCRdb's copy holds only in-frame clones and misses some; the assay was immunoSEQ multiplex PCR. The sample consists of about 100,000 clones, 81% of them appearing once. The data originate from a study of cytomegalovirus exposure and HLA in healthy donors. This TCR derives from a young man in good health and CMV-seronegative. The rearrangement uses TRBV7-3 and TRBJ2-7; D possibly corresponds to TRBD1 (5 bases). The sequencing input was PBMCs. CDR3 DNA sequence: TGTGCCAGCAGCTTAAGTTCAGGGCGCGAGCAGTACTTC. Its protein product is CASSLSSGREQYF.